The next 20 T cell receptor beta chains were all read from a single sample in a study of cytomegalovirus exposure and HLA in healthy donors. The PCR employed 60 Vbeta primers together with 13 Jbeta primers. TCRdb keeps only in-frame clones here, not all; method: immunoSEQ multiplex PCR. The sample consists of about 110,000 clones, almost 75% of them appearing once. The sample comprised PBMCs. The receptors here all came from a man between 40 and 49 years old in good health and CMV-seronegative.

This clone was seen once. This chain joins TRBV5-4 and TRBJ2-3, with D possibly matching TRBD2 (7 bases). V dropped 4 bases and J dropped 4 bases, with 19 bases sitting between them. The CDR3 has 16 amino acids. Germline V gene sequence: CDR1 SGHNT, CDR2 YYREEE (reference sequence). The CDR3 is CASSRDGGRLADTQYF. The CDR3 bases are TGTGCCAGCAGCCGTGACGGGGGGCGCCTCGCAGATACGCAGTATTTT.

This clone was recorded a few times. The chain is built from TRBV11-2 and TRBJ2-5, with 7 bases aligning to TRBD1. V lost 5 bases, J lost 2 bases, and 8 bases stayed unmatched. CDR1 and CDR2 (germline): SGHAT, FQNNGV. The length of the CDR3 is 15 residues. The CDR3, as DNA: TGTGCCAGCAGCCCTGGGGACAGAACGCAAGAGACCCAGTACTTC. Protein: CASSPGDRTQETQYF. The entire variable domain, with the rest obtained from reference TRBV11-2 and TRBJ2-5, is as follows: EAGVAQSPRYKIIEKRQSVAFWCNPISGHATLYWYQQILGQGPKLLIQFQNNGVVDDSQLPKDRFSAERLKGVDSTLKIQPAKLEDSAVYLCASSPGDRTQETQYFGPGTRLLVL.

The chain has TRBV7-2 and TRBJ2-2, with D unclear. The CDR3 runs to 13 residues. V shed 1 base and J shed 5 bases, with 5 bases lying between them. From germline, CDR1 is SGHTA and CDR2 FQGNSA. The CDR3 loop is CASSLDITGELFF. The DNA for the CDR3 is TGTGCCAGCAGCTTAGACATTACCGGGGAGCTGTTTTTT. Using reference TRBV7-2 and TRBJ2-2 for the parts outside the CDR3, the full variable domain is GAGVSQSPSNKVTEKGKDVELRCDPISGHTALYWYRQSLGQGLEFLIYFQGNSAPDKSGLPSDRFSAERTGGSVSTLTIQRTQQEDSAVYLCASSLDITGELFFGEGSRLTVL.

This rearrangement joins TRBV7-2 to TRBJ1-5; D may be TRBD1 (5 bases). Trimming took off 5 bases at V and 2 bases at J, with 7 bases between the two ends. This CDR3 comprises 13 residues. Per germline, CDR1 SGHTA and CDR2 FQGNSA. CDR3 bases: TGTGCCAGCAGCCCGACAGGCAATCAGCCCCAGCATTTT. It codes for CASSPTGNQPQHF.

The J gene is TRBJ2-4, the V gene TRBV2; D call uncertain. This CDR3 comprises 15 residues. V was cut by 6 bases and J by 0 bases, with 12 bases left in between. Looked up from germline, CDR1 is SNHLY and CDR2 is FYNNEI. The CDR3 DNA reads as TGTGCCAGCAGCCGAGGAACAATAGCCAAAAACATTCAGTACTTC. This gives the protein CASSRGTIAKNIQYF.

This chain connects TRBV5-4 to TRBJ2-5, with D maybe TRBD1 (6 bases). The CDR3 extends over 14 amino acids. Germline assignment: CDR1 SGHNT and CDR2 YYREEE (reference sequence). V shed 1 base and J shed 1 base, with 8 bases lying between them. The CDR3 sequence is CASSLPGVQETQYF. The DNA of the CDR3 is TGTGCCAGCAGCTTGCCAGGGGTCCAAGAGACCCAGTACTTC. The full variable domain, its missing parts supplied by reference TRBV5-4 and TRBJ2-5, is ETGVTQSPTHLIKTRGQQVTLRCSSQSGHNTVSWYQQALGQGPQFIFQYYREEENGRGNFPPRFSGLQFPNYSSELNVNALELDDSALYLCASSLPGVQETQYFGPGTRLLVL.

The sample holds one count of this clone. The chain links TRBV5-1 to TRBJ2-5; 13 positions match TRBD2. CDR3 length: 16 amino acids. V lost 3 bases and J lost 2; bases outside the gene matches: 4. The V gene's germline CDR1 is SGHRS and CDR2 YFSETQ. Here the CDR3 reads CASSSGLAGEQETQYF. CDR3 nucleotides: TGCGCCAGCAGCTCAGGACTAGCGGGGGAGCAAGAGACCCAGTACTTC. The whole variable domain, filled in from reference TRBV5-1 and TRBJ2-5, reads KAGVTQTPRYLIKTRGQQVTLSCSPISGHRSVSWYQQTPGQGLQFLFEYFSETQRNKGNFPGRFSGRQFSNSRSEMNVSTLELGDSALYLCASSSGLAGEQETQYFGPGTRLLVL.

This chain connects TRBV9 to TRBJ2-2; D might be TRBD2 (5 bases). Deletions cut 4 bases from V and 1 base from J, with 8 bases between. This CDR3 is 14 amino acids long. Germline V gene sequence: CDR1 SGDLS, CDR2 YYNGEE. CDR3 nucleotide sequence: TGTGCCAGCAGCTCCCGGGAGAACACCGGGGAGCTGTTTTTT. The encoded protein is CASSSRENTGELFF.

CDR3 DNA: TGTGCCAGCAGCGTATCCTGGGACTACCGTTACTACGAGCAGTACTTC. Translated: CASSVSWDYRYYEQYF. The chain combines TRBV9 with TRBJ2-7, with TRBD2 matching 7 bases. Germline values: CDR1 SGDLS, CDR2 YYNGEE. There are 16 residues in the CDR3. V shed 1 base, J shed 3 bases, and the junction held 10 bases outside the gene matches.

The rearrangement joins TRBV4-3 to TRBJ1-2; 10 nucleotides line up with TRBD1. Germline values: CDR1 LGHNA, CDR2 YSLEER. Trimming at V came to 5 bases and at J to 6 bases, leaving 12 bases not matched to a gene. The CDR3 covers 16 residues. The CDR3 loop reads CASSYDLGTGAHGYTF. Here the CDR3 DNA reads TGCGCCAGCAGCTACGACTTAGGGACAGGGGCACATGGCTACACCTTC.

This clone is a singleton in its sample. The rearrangement joins TRBV5-1 to TRBJ2-1; 9 bases align to TRBD2. The CDR3 contains 14 residues. CDR1 is SGHRS and CDR2 is YFSETQ in the germline V gene. Germline trimming cut 4 bases from V and 4 bases from J; bases unmatched to any gene: 3. Here the CDR3 DNA reads TGCGCCAGCAGCGAGGCGGGGGGGTACAATGAGCAGTTCTTC. Translated: CASSEAGGYNEQFF.

The chain recombines TRBV4-2 with TRBJ1-5, with 10 bases aligning to TRBD1. Germline V gene sequence: CDR1 LGHNA, CDR2 YNFKEQ. V lost 1 base, J lost 6 bases, and 15 bases stayed unmatched. The CDR3 has 19 residues. The CDR3 protein is CASSQVATGGLLRVQPQHF. For the CDR3, the DNA is TGTGCCAGCAGCCAAGTGGCGACAGGGGGCCTTTTAAGGGTTCAGCCCCAGCATTTT.

The V gene is TRBV2, the J gene TRBJ2-1, with D possibly matching TRBD1 (5 bases). V was clipped by 4 bases and J by 2 bases, with 9 bases between them. This CDR3 has 14 residues. Germline CDR1 reads SNHLY; CDR2 reads FYNNEI. In DNA form, the CDR3 reads TGTGCCAGCAGTGTGGACAAACCCTACAATGAGCAGTTCTTC. It translates to CASSVDKPYNEQFF.

The genes are TRBV5-1 and TRBJ2-1, with TRBD1 matching over 9 bases. This CDR3 is built from 16 residues. V shed 4 bases, J shed 7 bases, and the junction held 12 bases outside the gene matches. CDR1 and CDR2 from the germline V gene are SGHRS and YFSETQ. The CDR3 loop reads CASSRTGTGNPNEQFF. For the CDR3, the DNA is TGCGCCAGCAGCCGGACCGGGACAGGGAACCCAAATGAGCAGTTCTTC.

The chain couples TRBV28 to TRBJ1-1, with D unresolved. This CDR3 spans 15 amino acids. Germline values: CDR1 MDHEN, CDR2 SYDVKM. Trimming shortened V by 7 bases and J by 2 bases, and 17 bases separated the two germline ends. As DNA, the CDR3 is TGTGCCAGCAATTCCCCGGAGACGGATAACACTGAAGCTTTCTTT. It specifies CASNSPETDNTEAFF.

The table lists this clone with a count of one. The J gene is TRBJ2-2, the V gene TRBV9, with D perhaps TRBD2 (5 bases). The V and J ends lost 3 bases and 3 bases respectively, with 12 bases between them. This CDR3 region has 15 residues. CDR1 is SGDLS and CDR2 is YYNGEE in the germline V gene. This CDR3 is CASSAVTTYTGELFF. DNA of the CDR3: TGTGCCAGCAGCGCCGTGACTACTTACACCGGGGAGCTGTTTTTT.

This chain connects TRBV27 to TRBJ2-7; perhaps TRBD2 as D (5 bases). Germline assignment: CDR1 MNHEY and CDR2 SMNVEV (reference sequence). The CDR3 contains 15 residues. Trimming removed 10 bases at V and 4 bases at J, with 23 bases between. CDR3 protein: CATRDWAKRDYEQYF. DNA of the CDR3: TGTGCCACTCGGGATTGGGCAAAAAGGGATTACGAGCAGTACTTC.

In this sample, this clone turned up once. The CDR3 ends on some other residue instead of the conserved phenylalanine or tryptophan, so this is likely a read error. The J gene is TRBJ1-5, the V gene TRBV6-4; D call uncertain. The CDR3 consists of 14 residues. Trimming pared 5 bases from V and 0 bases from J, leaving 8 bases between. Per the germline V gene, CDR1 is MRHNA and CDR2 is SNTAGT. This CDR3 is CASSREYSNQPQHS. The CDR3 DNA reads as TGTGCCAGCAGTCGAGAATATAGCAATCAGCCCCAGCATTCT.

This chain uses TRBV27 with TRBJ2-5; 7 bases map to TRBD1. Germline loops: CDR1 MNHEY, CDR2 SMNVEV (reference sequence). V lost 5 bases and J lost 2; bases outside the gene matches: 20. This CDR3 has 19 amino acids. The CDR3 sequence: CASSPYRGNYILGQETQYF. The CDR3 DNA reads as TGTGCCAGCAGTCCTTACAGGGGCAACTATATACTAGGACAAGAGACCCAGTACTTC.

The rearrangement joins TRBV6-4 to TRBJ1-2; D may be TRBD1 (6 bases). V dropped 5 bases and J dropped 2 bases, with 15 bases sitting between them. The CDR3 length is 15 residues. CDR1 is MRHNA and CDR2 is SNTAGT in the germline V gene. The CDR3 DNA sequence: TGTGCCAGCAGTCCTAGCCAGGGGCTCAACTATGGCTACACCTTC. It encodes CASSPSQGLNYGYTF.